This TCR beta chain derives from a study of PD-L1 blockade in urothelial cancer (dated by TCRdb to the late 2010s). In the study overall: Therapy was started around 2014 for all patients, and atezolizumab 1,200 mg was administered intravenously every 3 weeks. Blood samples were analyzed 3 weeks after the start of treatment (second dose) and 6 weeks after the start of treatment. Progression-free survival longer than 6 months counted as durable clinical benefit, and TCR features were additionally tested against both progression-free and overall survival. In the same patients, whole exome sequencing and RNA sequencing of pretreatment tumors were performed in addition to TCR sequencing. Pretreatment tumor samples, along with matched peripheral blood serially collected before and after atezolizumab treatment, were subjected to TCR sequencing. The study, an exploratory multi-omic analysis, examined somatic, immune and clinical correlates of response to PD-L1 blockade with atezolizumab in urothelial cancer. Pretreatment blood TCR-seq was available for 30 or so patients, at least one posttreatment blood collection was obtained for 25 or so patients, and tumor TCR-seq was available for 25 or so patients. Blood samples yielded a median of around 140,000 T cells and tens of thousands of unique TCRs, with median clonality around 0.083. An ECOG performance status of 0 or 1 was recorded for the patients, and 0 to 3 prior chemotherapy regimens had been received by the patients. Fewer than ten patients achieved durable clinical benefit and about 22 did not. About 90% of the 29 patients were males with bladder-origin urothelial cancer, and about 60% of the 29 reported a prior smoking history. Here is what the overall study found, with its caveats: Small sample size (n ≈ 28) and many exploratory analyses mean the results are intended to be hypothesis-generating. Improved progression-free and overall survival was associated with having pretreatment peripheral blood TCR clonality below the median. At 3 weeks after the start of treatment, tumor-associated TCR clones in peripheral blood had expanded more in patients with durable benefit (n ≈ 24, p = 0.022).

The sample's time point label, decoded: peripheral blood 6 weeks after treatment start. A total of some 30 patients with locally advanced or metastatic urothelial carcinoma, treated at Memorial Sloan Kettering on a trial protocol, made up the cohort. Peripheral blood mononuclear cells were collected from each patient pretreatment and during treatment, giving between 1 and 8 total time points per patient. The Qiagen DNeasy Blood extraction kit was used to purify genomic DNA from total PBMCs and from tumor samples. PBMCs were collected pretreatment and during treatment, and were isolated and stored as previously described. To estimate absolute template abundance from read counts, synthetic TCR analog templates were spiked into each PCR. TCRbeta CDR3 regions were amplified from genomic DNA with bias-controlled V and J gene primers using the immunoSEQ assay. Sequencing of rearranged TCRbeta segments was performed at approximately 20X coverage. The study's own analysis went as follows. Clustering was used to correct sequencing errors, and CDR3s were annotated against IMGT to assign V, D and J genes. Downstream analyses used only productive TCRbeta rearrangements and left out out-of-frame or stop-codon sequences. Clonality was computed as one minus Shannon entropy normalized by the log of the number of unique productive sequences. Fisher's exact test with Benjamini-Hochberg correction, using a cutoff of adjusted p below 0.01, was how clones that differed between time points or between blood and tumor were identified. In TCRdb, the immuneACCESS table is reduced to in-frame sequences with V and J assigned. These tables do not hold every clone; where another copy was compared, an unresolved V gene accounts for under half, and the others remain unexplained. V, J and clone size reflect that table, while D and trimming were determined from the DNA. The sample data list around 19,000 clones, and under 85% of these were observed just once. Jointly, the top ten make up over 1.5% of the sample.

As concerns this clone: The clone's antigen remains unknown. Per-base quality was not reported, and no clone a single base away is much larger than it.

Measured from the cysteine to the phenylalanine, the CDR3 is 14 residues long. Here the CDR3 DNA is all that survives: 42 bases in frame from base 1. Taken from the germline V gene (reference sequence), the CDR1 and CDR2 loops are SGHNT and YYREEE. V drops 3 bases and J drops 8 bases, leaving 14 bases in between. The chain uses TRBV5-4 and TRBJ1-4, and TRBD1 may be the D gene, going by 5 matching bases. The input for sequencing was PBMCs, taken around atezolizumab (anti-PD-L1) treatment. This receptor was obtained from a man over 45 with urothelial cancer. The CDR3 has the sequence CASSSQGLQEKLFF. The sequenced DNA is TGTGCCAGCAGCTCTCAGGGCCTACAAGAAAAACTGTTTTTT.